The clone carrying this T cell receptor beta chain was detected only a few times. This sample was included in a study of HIV-infected children after antiretroviral therapy interruption. Treatment described: PENTA 11 planned treatment interruption arm or continuous ART arm. The CDR3 runs to 16 residues. After removal of 6 bases from V and 5 bases from J, the junction contained 11 bases not matched to a gene. A 3' RACE protocol on RNA, with unique molecular identifiers, produced the TCR library. One entry per CDR3 protein, called by TCRdb with MiXCR from the 3' RACE reads. The table has 30,000 to 50,000 distinct CDR3 sequences, approximately 7% seen once.

The rearrangement joins TRBV12-3 or TRBV12-4 to TRBJ2-2; TRBD1 matches 8 bases. This sample comprised CD45RA+ CD4+ T cells from PBMCs, pooled from several time points, obtained from a donor given antiretroviral therapy, either interrupted or continuous. As for subset: naive CD4+ CD45RA+ CD45RO- T cells. This sequence was found in a pool of human donors with HIV. The CDR3 nucleotides read TGTGCCAGCAGCCCAGCGACAGGGGTTAAGACCGGGGAGCTGTTTTTT. This translates into CASSPATGVKTGELFF.